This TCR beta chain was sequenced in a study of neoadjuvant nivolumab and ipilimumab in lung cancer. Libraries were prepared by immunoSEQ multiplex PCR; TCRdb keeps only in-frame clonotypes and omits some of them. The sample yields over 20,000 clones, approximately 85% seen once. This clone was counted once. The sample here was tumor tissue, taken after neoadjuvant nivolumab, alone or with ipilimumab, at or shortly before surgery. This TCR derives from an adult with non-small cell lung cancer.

CDR3 coding DNA: TGCAGTGCTAAGTCCTACAATGAGCAGTTCTTC. This codes for CSAKSYNEQFF. The chain combines TRBV20-1 with TRBJ2-1; D is undetermined. V gave up 4 bases and J gave up 1 base, with 2 bases separating them. From germline, CDR1 is DFQATT and CDR2 SNEGSKA (reference sequence). This CDR3 comprises 11 residues.